The 3 T cell receptor beta chains presented below share a single source sample, sequenced in a study of shared clonotypes between healthy human individuals. CD45RO-negative cells were positively selected for CCR7, leaving out terminally differentiated effector memory CD45RA+ cells. Here immunoSEQ multiplex PCR was the method, and the copy in TCRdb shows in-frame clones only, minus some. Here the sample spans about 2 million clones, roughly 95% being singletons. Material for sequencing was naive CD8+ T cells sorted from blood. Source of these receptors: a man younger than 35 in good health.

This sequence joins TRBV11-2 and TRBJ1-5; perhaps TRBD1 as D (5 bases). V was cut by 3 bases and J by 2 bases, with 11 bases left in between. Germline V CDR1 and CDR2: SGHAT, FQNNGV. The CDR3 is 15 residues long. CDR3 DNA sequence: TGTGCCAGCAGCTTGGAGGGCAGGGGCAATCAGCCCCAGCATTTT. Translating it yields CASSLEGRGNQPQHF.

V is TRBV2 and J is TRBJ1-2, with a possible D match to TRBD1 (5 bases). V gave up 4 bases and J gave up 2 bases, with 11 bases separating them. The length of the CDR3 is 14 residues. Germline CDR1 SNHLY, CDR2 FYNNEI. The DNA for the CDR3 is TGTGCCAGCAGTGGATCGGGGGAGAACTATGGCTACACCTTC. This gives the protein CASSGSGENYGYTF.

The rearrangement links TRBV19 to TRBJ1-6; TRBD1 agrees at 8 bases. The CDR3 runs to 15 residues. Germline V lookup: CDR1 LNHDA, CDR2 SQIVND (reference sequence). After removal of 3 bases from V and 6 bases from J, the junction contained 4 bases not matched to a gene. CDR3 nucleotide sequence: TGTGCCAGTAGTATGGACAGGGAGGGTAATTCACCCCTCCACTTT. This encodes CASSMDREGNSPLHF.